A selection of T cell receptor beta chains follows, all from one sample in a study of T-cell reconstitution after alpha-beta-depleted transplantation in children. TCRdb itself ran the PCR reads through MiXCR, one entry per CDR3 protein. The data show under 250,000 distinct CDR3 sequences, roughly 25% seen once. This specimen was PBMCs, mostly from graft donor cells, taken 360 days after TCRalphabeta/CD19-depleted stem cell transplant. Receptors originate from a female patient aged 2 to 10 who had a stem cell transplant for congenital amegakaryocytic thrombocytopenia, so the T cells may come from the graft donor. CDR3s include the opening cysteine and the closing phenylalanine or tryptophan. Fields, in order: clone size, D gene, J gene, V gene, CDR3 protein, CDR3 DNA. D genes are given only for firm matches. Rows may omit the clone size; those that give it use once, few, many or a size class.

clone_size: .
d_call: .
j_call: TRBJ1-5
v_call: TRBV3-1
cdr3_aa: CASSQDVGPQHF
cdr3_nt: TGTGCCAGCAGCCAGGACGTGGGGCCCCAGCATTTT

clone_size: few
d_call: .
j_call: TRBJ1-4
v_call: TRBV13
cdr3_aa: CASSSYHQGLTNEKLFF
cdr3_nt: TGTGCCAGCAGTTCCTACCACCAGGGGCTGACTAATGAAAAACTGTTTTTT

clone_size: many
d_call: .
j_call: TRBJ1-1
v_call: TRBV29-1
cdr3_aa: CSVRSQNTEAFF
cdr3_nt: TGCAGCGTGCGGTCGCAGAACACTGAAGCTTTCTTT

clone_size: .
d_call: .
j_call: TRBJ1-4
v_call: TRBV5-1
cdr3_aa: CASNGGRQNEKLFF
cdr3_nt: TGCGCCAGCAATGGGGGACGGCAAAATGAAAAACTGTTTTTT

clone_size: .
d_call: TRBD1
j_call: TRBJ1-4
v_call: TRBV7-9
cdr3_aa: CASSRGQGYEKLFF
cdr3_nt: TGTGCCAGCAGCCGGGGACAGGGGTATGAAAAACTGTTTTTT

clone_size: few
d_call: TRBD2
j_call: TRBJ2-1
v_call: TRBV6-5
cdr3_aa: CASSSTSGGTYNEQFF
cdr3_nt: TGTGCCAGCAGTTCGACTAGCGGGGGGACTTACAATGAGCAGTTCTTC

clone_size: few
d_call: .
j_call: TRBJ1-1
v_call: TRBV12-3/TRBV12-4
cdr3_aa: CASSIREVAEAFF
cdr3_nt: TGTGCCAGCAGCATCAGGGAAGTGGCTGAAGCTTTCTTT

clone_size: .
d_call: TRBD2
j_call: TRBJ2-1
v_call: TRBV19
cdr3_aa: CASSMSSGTKYNEQFF
cdr3_nt: TGTGCCAGTAGTATGTCTAGCGGGACAAAATACAATGAGCAGTTCTTC

clone_size: .
d_call: TRBD2
j_call: TRBJ2-3
v_call: TRBV2
cdr3_aa: CASGGVTDTQYF
cdr3_nt: TGTGCCAGCGGGGGGGTCACAGATACGCAGTATTTT

clone_size: many
d_call: TRBD1
j_call: TRBJ1-4
v_call: TRBV3-1
cdr3_aa: CASSRDRGEKLFF
cdr3_nt: TGTGCCAGCAGCCGGGACAGGGGCGAAAAACTGTTTTTT

clone_size: .
d_call: .
j_call: TRBJ1-1
v_call: TRBV20-1
cdr3_aa: CSPREGMNTEAFF
cdr3_nt: TGCAGTCCTAGGGAGGGCATGAACACTGAAGCTTTCTTT

clone_size: .
d_call: TRBD1
j_call: TRBJ2-7
v_call: TRBV30
cdr3_aa: CAWSKSGGTYEQYF
cdr3_nt: TGTGCCTGGAGTAAGTCAGGGGGTACCTACGAGCAGTACTTC

clone_size: .
d_call: .
j_call: TRBJ1-2
v_call: TRBV20-1
cdr3_aa: CTEGGADYGYTF
cdr3_nt: TGCACCGAGGGAGGGGCTGACTATGGCTACACCTTC

clone_size: .
d_call: .
j_call: TRBJ1-1
v_call: TRBV6-2/TRBV6-3
cdr3_aa: CASSFFGGPAFF
cdr3_nt: TGTGCCAGCAGCTTTTTTGGGGGGCCAGCTTTCTTT

clone_size: .
d_call: .
j_call: TRBJ2-5
v_call: TRBV20-1
cdr3_aa: CSADTGLDSETQYF
cdr3_nt: TGCAGTGCTGATACGGGACTCGATTCGGAGACCCAGTACTTC

clone_size: .
d_call: .
j_call: TRBJ2-7
v_call: TRBV5-6
cdr3_aa: CASSFSASEQYF
cdr3_nt: TGTGCCAGCAGCTTTTCAGCGTCTGAGCAGTACTTC

clone_size: .
d_call: .
j_call: TRBJ2-2
v_call: TRBV7-3
cdr3_aa: CASSSYANTGELFF
cdr3_nt: TGTGCCAGCAGCTCGTACGCGAACACCGGGGAGCTGTTTTTT

clone_size: many
d_call: TRBD1
j_call: TRBJ2-7
v_call: TRBV25-1
cdr3_aa: CASTAGTGKIYEQYF
cdr3_nt: TGTGCCAGCACTGCCGGGACAGGGAAGATCTACGAGCAGTACTTC

clone_size: .
d_call: .
j_call: TRBJ1-6
v_call: TRBV3-1
cdr3_aa: CASSPGGAHSPLHF
cdr3_nt: TGTGCCAGCAGCCCTGGGGGGGCCCATTCACCCCTCCACTTT

clone_size: once
d_call: .
j_call: TRBJ1-1
v_call: TRBV5-1
cdr3_aa: CASSLGLRDGDTEAFF
cdr3_nt: TGCGCCAGCAGCTTGGGTCTTAGGGACGGGGACACTGAAGCTTTCTTT

clone_size: few
d_call: .
j_call: TRBJ2-3
v_call: TRBV5-1
cdr3_aa: CASSYRELGIATDTQYF
cdr3_nt: TGCGCCAGCAGCTATCGGGAGTTAGGGATAGCAACAGATACGCAGTATTTT

clone_size: .
d_call: .
j_call: TRBJ1-5
v_call: TRBV12-3/TRBV12-4
cdr3_aa: CASSLTRLTYSNQPQHF
cdr3_nt: TGTGCCAGCAGTCTGACAAGGCTGACTTATAGCAATCAGCCCCAGCATTTT

clone_size: few
d_call: TRBD2
j_call: TRBJ2-1
v_call: TRBV10-3
cdr3_aa: CAISESSLAGGSYNEQFF
cdr3_nt: TGTGCCATCAGTGAGTCCTCCCTAGCGGGGGGCTCTTACAATGAGCAGTTCTTC

clone_size: .
d_call: .
j_call: TRBJ2-7
v_call: TRBV12-3/TRBV12-4
cdr3_aa: CASARVAGRYEQYF
cdr3_nt: TGTGCCAGCGCCCGGGTGGCGGGACGGTACGAGCAGTACTTC

clone_size: many
d_call: .
j_call: TRBJ2-1
v_call: TRBV28
cdr3_aa: CASSHRLGAYNEQFF
cdr3_nt: TGTGCCAGCAGTCACCGACTAGGAGCCTACAATGAGCAGTTCTTC

clone_size: few
d_call: TRBD2
j_call: TRBJ2-1
v_call: TRBV29-1
cdr3_aa: CSVAPSELAGQFF
cdr3_nt: TGCAGCGTTGCCCCCTCGGAGCTAGCGGGGCAGTTCTTC

clone_size: once
d_call: TRBD1
j_call: TRBJ1-3
v_call: TRBV7-9
cdr3_aa: CASSLSWTGGNTIYF
cdr3_nt: TGTGCCAGCAGCCTCTCCTGGACAGGTGGAAACACCATATATTTT

clone_size: .
d_call: .
j_call: TRBJ2-1
v_call: TRBV3-1
cdr3_aa: CASSQDPGDEQFF
cdr3_nt: TGTGCCAGCAGCCAAGATCCGGGAGATGAGCAGTTCTTC

clone_size: .
d_call: TRBD2
j_call: TRBJ2-2
v_call: TRBV9
cdr3_aa: CASSVVASGRNGELFF
cdr3_nt: TGTGCCAGCAGCGTAGTGGCTAGCGGGAGGAACGGGGAGCTGTTTTTT

clone_size: .
d_call: .
j_call: TRBJ2-5
v_call: TRBV27
cdr3_aa: CASSLSYREAQETQYF
cdr3_nt: TGTGCCAGCAGTTTAAGTTATAGGGAGGCGCAAGAGACCCAGTACTTC

clone_size: few
d_call: TRBD2
j_call: TRBJ2-5
v_call: TRBV7-8
cdr3_aa: CASSSSGSFRETQYF
cdr3_nt: TGTGCCAGCAGCTCCAGCGGGAGTTTTCGAGAGACCCAGTACTTC

clone_size: .
d_call: TRBD2
j_call: TRBJ2-1
v_call: TRBV12-5
cdr3_aa: CASGRGLAGASSYNEQFF
cdr3_nt: TGTGCTAGTGGCCGGGGACTAGCGGGGGCGAGCTCCTACAATGAGCAGTTCTTC

clone_size: .
d_call: .
j_call: TRBJ2-2
v_call: TRBV27
cdr3_aa: CASSLYIGTGELFF
cdr3_nt: TGTGCCAGCAGTTTATACATCGGAACCGGGGAGCTGTTTTTT

clone_size: .
d_call: .
j_call: TRBJ2-5
v_call: TRBV20-1
cdr3_aa: CSARSGNKGETQYF
cdr3_nt: TGCAGTGCTAGGTCGGGGAACAAAGGAGAGACCCAGTACTTC

clone_size: .
d_call: .
j_call: TRBJ2-5
v_call: TRBV18
cdr3_aa: CASSPVGETQYF
cdr3_nt: TGTGCCAGCTCACCAGTGGGAGAGACCCAGTACTTC

clone_size: .
d_call: .
j_call: TRBJ1-1
v_call: TRBV24-1
cdr3_aa: CATSDLRSGGASTEAFF
cdr3_nt: TGTGCCACCAGTGACCTGCGGTCGGGGGGCGCAAGCACTGAAGCTTTCTTT

clone_size: few
d_call: TRBD2
j_call: TRBJ2-7
v_call: TRBV20-1
cdr3_aa: CSAREVGTSLYEQYF
cdr3_nt: TGCAGTGCTAGAGAGGTAGGGACTAGTCTCTACGAGCAGTACTTC

clone_size: .
d_call: .
j_call: TRBJ1-2
v_call: TRBV5-5
cdr3_aa: CASSRGRTYGYTF
cdr3_nt: TGTGCCAGCAGCCGGGGCCGGACTTATGGCTACACCTTC